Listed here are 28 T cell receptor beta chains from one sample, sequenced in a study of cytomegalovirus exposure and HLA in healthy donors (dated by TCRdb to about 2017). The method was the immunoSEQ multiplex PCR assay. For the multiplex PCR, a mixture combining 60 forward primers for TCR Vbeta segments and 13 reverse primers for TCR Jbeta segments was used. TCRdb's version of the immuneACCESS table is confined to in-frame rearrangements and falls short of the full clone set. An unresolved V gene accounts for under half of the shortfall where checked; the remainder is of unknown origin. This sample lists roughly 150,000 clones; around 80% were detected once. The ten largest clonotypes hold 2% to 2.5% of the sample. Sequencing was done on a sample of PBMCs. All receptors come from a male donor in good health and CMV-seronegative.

The CDR3 DNA reads as TGCAGCGTCGTTAGCGGGGGGGCCGGGGAGCAGTACTTC. This gives the protein CSVVSGGAGEQYF. The chain couples TRBV29-1 to TRBJ2-7, with 11 bases fitting TRBD2. The V gene's germline CDR1 is SQVTM and CDR2 ANQGSEA. Trimming took 6 bases from V and 7 from J; bases not matched to a gene: 8. This CDR3 region has 13 residues.

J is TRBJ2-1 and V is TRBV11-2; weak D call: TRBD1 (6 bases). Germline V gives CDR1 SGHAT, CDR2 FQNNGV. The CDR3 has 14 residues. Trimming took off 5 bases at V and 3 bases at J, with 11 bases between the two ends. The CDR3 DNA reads TGTGCCAGCAGCCCGGGACAACACTACAATGAGCAGTTCTTC. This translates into CASSPGQHYNEQFF.

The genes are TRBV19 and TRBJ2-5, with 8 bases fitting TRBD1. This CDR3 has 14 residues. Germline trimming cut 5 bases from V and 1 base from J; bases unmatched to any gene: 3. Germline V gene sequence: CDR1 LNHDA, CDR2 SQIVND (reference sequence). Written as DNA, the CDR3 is TGTGCCAGTAGTTTCGGACAGGGCCAAGAGACCCAGTACTTC. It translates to CASSFGQGQETQYF.

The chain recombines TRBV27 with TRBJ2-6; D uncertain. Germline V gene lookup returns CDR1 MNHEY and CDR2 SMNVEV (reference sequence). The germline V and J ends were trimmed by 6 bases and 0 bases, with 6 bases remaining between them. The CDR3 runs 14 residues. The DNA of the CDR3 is TGTGCCAGCAGCCCCTACTCTGGGGCCAACGTCCTGACTTTC. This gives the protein CASSPYSGANVLTF. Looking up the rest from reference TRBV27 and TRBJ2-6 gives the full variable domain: EAQVTQNPRYLITVTGKKLTVTCSQNMNHEYMSWYRQDPGLGLRQIYYSMNVEVTDKGDVPEGYKVSRKEKRNFPLILESPSPNQTSLYFCASSPYSGANVLTFGAGSRLTVL.

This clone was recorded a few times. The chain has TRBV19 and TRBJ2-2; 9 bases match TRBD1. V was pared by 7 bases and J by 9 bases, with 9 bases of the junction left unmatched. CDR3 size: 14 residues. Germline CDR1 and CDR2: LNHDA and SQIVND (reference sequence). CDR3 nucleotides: TGTGCCAGTACCTCGGGACAGGGTACCCGGGAGCTGTTTTTT. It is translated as CASTSGQGTRELFF.

This chain's CDR3 is CASSQGWTGRITYEQYF. The CDR3 nucleotides are TGCGCCAGCAGCCAAGGGTGGACTGGAAGAATAACCTACGAGCAGTACTTC. The chain has TRBV4-1 and TRBJ2-7; possible D gene TRBD2, 5 bases. V was shortened by 1 base and J by 2 bases, with 18 bases between the two germline ends. The germline gives CDR1 MGHRA, CDR2 YSYEKL. The CDR3 extends over 17 amino acids.

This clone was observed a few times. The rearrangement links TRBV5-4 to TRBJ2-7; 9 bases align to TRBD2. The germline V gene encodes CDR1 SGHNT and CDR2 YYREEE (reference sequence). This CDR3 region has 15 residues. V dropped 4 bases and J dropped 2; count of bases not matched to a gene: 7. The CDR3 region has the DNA TGTGCCAGCAGCCGGAGTAGCGGGGGCCCCTACGAGCAGTACTTC. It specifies CASSRSSGGPYEQYF. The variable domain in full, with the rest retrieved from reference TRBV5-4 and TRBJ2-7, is ETGVTQSPTHLIKTRGQQVTLRCSSQSGHNTVSWYQQALGQGPQFIFQYYREEENGRGNFPPRFSGLQFPNYSSELNVNALELDDSALYLCASSRSSGGPYEQYFGPGTRLTVT.

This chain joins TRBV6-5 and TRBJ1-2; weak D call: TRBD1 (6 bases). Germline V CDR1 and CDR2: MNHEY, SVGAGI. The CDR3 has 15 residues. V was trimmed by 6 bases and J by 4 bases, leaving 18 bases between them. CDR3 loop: CASRTGRERSYGYTF. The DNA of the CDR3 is TGTGCCAGCAGGACAGGACGGGAAAGAAGCTATGGCTACACCTTC.

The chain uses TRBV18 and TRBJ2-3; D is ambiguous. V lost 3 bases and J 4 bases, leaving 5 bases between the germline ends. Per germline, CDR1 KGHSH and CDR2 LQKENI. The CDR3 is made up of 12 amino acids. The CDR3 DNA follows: TGTGCCAGCTCACCGAGCGCAGATACGCAGTATTTT. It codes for CASSPSADTQYF.

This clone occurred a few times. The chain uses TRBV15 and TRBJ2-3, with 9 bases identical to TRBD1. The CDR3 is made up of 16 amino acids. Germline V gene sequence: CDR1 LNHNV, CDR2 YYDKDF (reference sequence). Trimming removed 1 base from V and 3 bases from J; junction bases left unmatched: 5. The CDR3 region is CATSRGNRGRTDTQYF. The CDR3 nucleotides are TGTGCCACCAGCAGAGGGAACAGGGGGCGGACAGATACGCAGTATTTT. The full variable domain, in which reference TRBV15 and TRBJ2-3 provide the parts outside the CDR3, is DAMVIQNPRYQVTQFGKPVTLSCSQTLNHNVMYWYQQKSSQAPKLLFHYYDKDFNNEADTPDNFQSRRPNTSFCFLDIRSPGLGDTAMYLCATSRGNRGRTDTQYFGPGTRLTVL.

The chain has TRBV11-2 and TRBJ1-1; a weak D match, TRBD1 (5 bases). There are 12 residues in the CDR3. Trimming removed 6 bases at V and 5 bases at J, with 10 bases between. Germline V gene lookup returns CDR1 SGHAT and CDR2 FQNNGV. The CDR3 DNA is TGTGCCAGCAGACCAGGGATTACTGAAGCTTTCTTT. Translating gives CASRPGITEAFF.

CDR3: CASSELAGAGGRGSPLHF. In DNA form, the CDR3 reads TGTGCCAGCAGTGAGTTAGCCGGGGCGGGGGGACGAGGTTCACCCCTCCACTTT. This chain links TRBV6-1 with TRBJ1-6, with D possibly being TRBD1 (5 bases). The germline V gene has CDR1 MNHNS and CDR2 SASEGT. Trimming removed 3 bases from V and 9 bases from J, with 24 bases in between. The CDR3 covers 18 residues.

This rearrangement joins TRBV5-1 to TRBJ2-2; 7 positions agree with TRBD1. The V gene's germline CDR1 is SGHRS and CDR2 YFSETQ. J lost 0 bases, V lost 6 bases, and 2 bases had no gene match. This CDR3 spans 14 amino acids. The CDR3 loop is CASTTGPNTGELFF. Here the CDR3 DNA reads TGCGCCAGCACGACAGGGCCGAACACCGGGGAGCTGTTTTTT.

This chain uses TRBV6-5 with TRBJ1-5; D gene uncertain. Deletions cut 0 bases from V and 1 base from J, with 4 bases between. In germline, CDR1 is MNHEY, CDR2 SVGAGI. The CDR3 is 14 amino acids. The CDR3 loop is CASSYSRSNQPQHF. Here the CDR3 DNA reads TGTGCCAGCAGTTACTCGAGAAGCAATCAGCCCCAGCATTTT.

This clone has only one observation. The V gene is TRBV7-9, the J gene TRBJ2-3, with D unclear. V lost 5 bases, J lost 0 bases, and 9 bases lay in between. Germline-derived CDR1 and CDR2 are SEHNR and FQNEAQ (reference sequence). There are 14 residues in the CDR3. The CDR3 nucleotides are TGTGCCAGCAGCCCTATTTCTAGCACAGATACGCAGTATTTT. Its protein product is CASSPISSTDTQYF. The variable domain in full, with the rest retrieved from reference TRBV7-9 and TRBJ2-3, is DTGVSQNPRHKITKRGQNVTFRCDPISEHNRLYWYRQTLGQGPEFLTYFQNEAQLEKSRLLSDRFSAERPKGSFSTLEIQRTEQGDSAMYLCASSPISSTDTQYFGPGTRLTVL.

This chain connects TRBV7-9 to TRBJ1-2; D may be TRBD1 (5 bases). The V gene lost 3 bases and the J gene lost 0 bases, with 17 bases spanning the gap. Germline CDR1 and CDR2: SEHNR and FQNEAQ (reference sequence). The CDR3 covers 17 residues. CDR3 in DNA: TGTGCCAGCAGCTTGGTGCTAGATGGGGCGCCTAACTATGGCTACACCTTC. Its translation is CASSLVLDGAPNYGYTF.

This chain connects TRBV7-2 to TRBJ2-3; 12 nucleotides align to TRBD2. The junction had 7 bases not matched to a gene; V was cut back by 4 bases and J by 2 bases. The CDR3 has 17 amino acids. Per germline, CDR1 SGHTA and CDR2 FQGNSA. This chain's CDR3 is CASSSRRTSGDTDTQYF. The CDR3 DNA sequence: TGTGCCAGCAGCTCGCGAAGGACTAGCGGGGACACAGATACGCAGTATTTT.

The CDR3 coding sequence is TGTGCCAGCAGCGCGGACAGCAATGAGCAGTTCTTC. This translates into CASSADSNEQFF. V usage is TRBV9 and J usage is TRBJ2-1; possibly TRBD1 for D (6 bases). V was clipped by 3 bases and J by 6 bases, with 7 bases between them. Germline CDR1 is SGDLS and CDR2 is YYNGEE. The length of the CDR3 is 12 residues.

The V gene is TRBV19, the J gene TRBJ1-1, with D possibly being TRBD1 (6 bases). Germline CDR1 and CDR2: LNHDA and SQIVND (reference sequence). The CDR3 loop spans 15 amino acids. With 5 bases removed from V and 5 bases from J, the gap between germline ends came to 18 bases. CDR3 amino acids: CASSLLGTKRTEAFF. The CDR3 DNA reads TGTGCCAGTAGTCTCCTCGGGACAAAGAGGACTGAAGCTTTCTTT.

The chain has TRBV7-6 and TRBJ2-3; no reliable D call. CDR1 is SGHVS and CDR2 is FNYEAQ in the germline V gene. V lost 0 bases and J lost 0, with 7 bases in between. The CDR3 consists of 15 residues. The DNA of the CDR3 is TGTGCCAGCAGCTTAGCGCCGACTAGCACAGATACGCAGTATTTT. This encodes CASSLAPTSTDTQYF. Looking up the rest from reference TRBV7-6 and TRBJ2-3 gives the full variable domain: GAGVSQSPRYKVTKRGQDVALRCDPISGHVSLYWYRQALGQGPEFLTYFNYEAQQDKSGLPNDRFSAERPEGSISTLTIQRTEQRDSAMYRCASSLAPTSTDTQYFGPGTRLTVL.

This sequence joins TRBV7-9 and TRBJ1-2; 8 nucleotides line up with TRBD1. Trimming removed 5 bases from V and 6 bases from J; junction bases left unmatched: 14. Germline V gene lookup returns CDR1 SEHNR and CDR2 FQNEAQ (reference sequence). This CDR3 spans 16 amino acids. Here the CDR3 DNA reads TGTGCCAGCAGCCCAAAAACCGGGACAGGAAGGCATGGCTACACCTTC. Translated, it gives CASSPKTGTGRHGYTF. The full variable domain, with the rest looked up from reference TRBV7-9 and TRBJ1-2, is DTGVSQNPRHKITKRGQNVTFRCDPISEHNRLYWYRQTLGQGPEFLTYFQNEAQLEKSRLLSDRFSAERPKGSFSTLEIQRTEQGDSAMYLCASSPKTGTGRHGYTFGSGTRLTVV.

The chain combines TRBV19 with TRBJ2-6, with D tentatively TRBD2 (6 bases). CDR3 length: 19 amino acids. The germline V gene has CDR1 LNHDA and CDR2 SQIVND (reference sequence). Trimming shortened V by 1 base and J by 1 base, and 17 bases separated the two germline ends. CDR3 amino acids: CASSIGLGGVASGANVLTF. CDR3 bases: TGTGCCAGTAGTATAGGACTTGGCGGGGTAGCGTCTGGGGCCAACGTCCTGACTTTC.

The CDR3 sequence: CASSFSDRGFEAFF. In DNA, the CDR3 is TGTGCCAGCAGCTTCTCGGACAGGGGATTTGAAGCTTTCTTT. This sequence joins TRBV27 and TRBJ1-1; 9 bases align to TRBD1. The CDR3 length is 14 residues. Losses at the gene ends were 6 bases for V and 7 bases for J; bases not matched to a gene: 9. Germline V gives CDR1 MNHEY, CDR2 SMNVEV (reference sequence).

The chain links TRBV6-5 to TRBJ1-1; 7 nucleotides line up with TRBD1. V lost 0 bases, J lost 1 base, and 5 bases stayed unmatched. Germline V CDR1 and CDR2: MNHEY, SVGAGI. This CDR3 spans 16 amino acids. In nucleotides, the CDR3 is TGTGCCAGCAGTTACTCAAGGGGGCAATGGAACACTGAAGCTTTCTTT. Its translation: CASSYSRGQWNTEAFF.

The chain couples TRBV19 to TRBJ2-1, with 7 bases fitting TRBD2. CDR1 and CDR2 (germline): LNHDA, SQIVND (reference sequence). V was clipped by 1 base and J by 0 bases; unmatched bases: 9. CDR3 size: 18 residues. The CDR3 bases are TGTGCCAGTAGTATAGGGACTAGATTTACGGGCTCCTACAATGAGCAGTTCTTC. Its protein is CASSIGTRFTGSYNEQFF.

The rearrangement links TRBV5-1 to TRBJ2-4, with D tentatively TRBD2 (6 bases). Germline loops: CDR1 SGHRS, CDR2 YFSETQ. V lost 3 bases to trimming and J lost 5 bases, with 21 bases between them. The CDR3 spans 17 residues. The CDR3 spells CASSSSYIRGIQNIQYF. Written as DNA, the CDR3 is TGCGCCAGCAGCTCAAGCTATATCCGGGGGATCCAAAACATTCAGTACTTC.

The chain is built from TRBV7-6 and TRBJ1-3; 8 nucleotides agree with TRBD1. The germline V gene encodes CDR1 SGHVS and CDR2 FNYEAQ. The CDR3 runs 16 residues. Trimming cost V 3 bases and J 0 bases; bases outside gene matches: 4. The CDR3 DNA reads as TGTGCCAGCAGCTTGACAGGGGCCAGCTCTGGAAACACCATATATTTT. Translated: CASSLTGASSGNTIYF.

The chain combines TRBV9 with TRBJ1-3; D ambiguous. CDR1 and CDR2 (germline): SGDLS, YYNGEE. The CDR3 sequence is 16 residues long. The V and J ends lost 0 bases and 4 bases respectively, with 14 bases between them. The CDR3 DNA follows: TGTGCCAGCAGCGTAGATCCGGGGTCGGTCGGAAACACCATATATTTT. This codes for CASSVDPGSVGNTIYF.